Given below is one T cell receptor beta chain in context. V was pared by 1 base and J by 7 bases, with 4 bases of the junction left unmatched. The length of the CDR3 is 15 residues. The germline V gene has CDR1 SGHTA and CDR2 FQGNSA. Clones were sequenced by immunoSEQ multiplex PCR, and TCRdb holds only the in-frame ones, with some missing. The repertoire holds around 250,000 clones, approximately 85% seen once, with 1.9% in the top ten. The data stem from a study of blood T cell repertoires in COVID-19. What was sequenced was PBMCs or T cells enriched from blood (not recorded which). The chain employs TRBV7-2 and TRBJ2-1; TRBD2 matches at 10 bases. This TCR came from a woman between 45 and 60 years old who had recovered from COVID-19. CDR3 sequence (DNA): TGTGCCAGCAGCTTAGTGGCTAGCGGGAGTAATGAGCAGTTCTTC. Protein: CASSLVASGSNEQFF.